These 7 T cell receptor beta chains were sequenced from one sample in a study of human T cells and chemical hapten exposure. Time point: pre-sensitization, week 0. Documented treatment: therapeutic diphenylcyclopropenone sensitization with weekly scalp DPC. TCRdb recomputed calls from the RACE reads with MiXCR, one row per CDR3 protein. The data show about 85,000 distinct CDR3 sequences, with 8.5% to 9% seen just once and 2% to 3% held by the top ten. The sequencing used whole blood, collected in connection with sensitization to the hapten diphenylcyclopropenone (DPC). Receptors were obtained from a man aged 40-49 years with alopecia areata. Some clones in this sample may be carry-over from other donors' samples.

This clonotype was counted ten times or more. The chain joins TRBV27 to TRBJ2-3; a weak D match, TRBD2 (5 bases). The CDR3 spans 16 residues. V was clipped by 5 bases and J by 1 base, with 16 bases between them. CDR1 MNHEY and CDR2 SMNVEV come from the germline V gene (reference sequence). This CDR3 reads CASSPPGGSGTDTQYF. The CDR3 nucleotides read TGTGCCAGCAGTCCCCCAGGTGGTAGCGGCACAGATACGCAGTATTTT.

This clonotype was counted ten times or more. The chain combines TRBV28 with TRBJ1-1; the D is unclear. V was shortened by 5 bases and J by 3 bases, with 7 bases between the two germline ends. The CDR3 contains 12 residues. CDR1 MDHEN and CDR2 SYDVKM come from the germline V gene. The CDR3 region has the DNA TGTGCCAGCAGTATAAGGGACACTGAAGCTTTCTTT. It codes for CASSIRDTEAFF.

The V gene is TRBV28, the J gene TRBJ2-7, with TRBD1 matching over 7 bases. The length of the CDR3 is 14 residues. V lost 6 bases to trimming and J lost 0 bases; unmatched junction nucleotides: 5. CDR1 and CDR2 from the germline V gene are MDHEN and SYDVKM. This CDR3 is CASRVGQHSYEQYF. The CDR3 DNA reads TGTGCCAGCAGGGTGGGACAGCACTCCTACGAGCAGTACTTC. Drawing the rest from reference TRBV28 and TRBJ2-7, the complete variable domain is DVKVTQSSRYLVKRTGEKVFLECVQDMDHENMFWYRQDPGLGLRLIYFSYDVKMKEKGDIPEGYSVSREKKERFSLILESASTNQTSMYLCASRVGQHSYEQYFGPGTRLTVT.

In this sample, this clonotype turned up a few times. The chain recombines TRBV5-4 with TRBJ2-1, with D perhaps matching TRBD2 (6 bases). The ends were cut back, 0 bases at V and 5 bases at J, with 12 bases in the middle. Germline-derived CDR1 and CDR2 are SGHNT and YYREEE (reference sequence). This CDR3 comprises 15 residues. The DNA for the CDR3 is TGTGCCAGCAGCTTGGTTAGCGGAGGTAACAATGAGCAGTTCTTC. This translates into CASSLVSGGNNEQFF. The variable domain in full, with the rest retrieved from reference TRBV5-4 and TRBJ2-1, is ETGVTQSPTHLIKTRGQQVTLRCSSQSGHNTVSWYQQALGQGPQFIFQYYREEENGRGNFPPRFSGLQFPNYSSELNVNALELDDSALYLCASSLVSGGNNEQFFGPGTRLTVL.

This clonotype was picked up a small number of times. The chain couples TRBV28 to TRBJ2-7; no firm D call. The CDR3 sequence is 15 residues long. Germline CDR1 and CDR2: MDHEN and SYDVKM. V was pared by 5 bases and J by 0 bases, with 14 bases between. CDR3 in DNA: TGTGCCAGCAGTGCCGGACCCCCTAGCTCCTACGAGCAGTACTTC. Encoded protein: CASSAGPPSSYEQYF.

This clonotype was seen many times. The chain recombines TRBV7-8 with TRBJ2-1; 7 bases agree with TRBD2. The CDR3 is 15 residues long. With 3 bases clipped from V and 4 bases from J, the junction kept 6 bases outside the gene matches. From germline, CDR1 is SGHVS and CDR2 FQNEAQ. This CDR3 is CASSLGGKGYNEQFF. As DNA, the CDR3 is TGTGCCAGCAGCTTGGGGGGGAAGGGATACAATGAGCAGTTCTTC.

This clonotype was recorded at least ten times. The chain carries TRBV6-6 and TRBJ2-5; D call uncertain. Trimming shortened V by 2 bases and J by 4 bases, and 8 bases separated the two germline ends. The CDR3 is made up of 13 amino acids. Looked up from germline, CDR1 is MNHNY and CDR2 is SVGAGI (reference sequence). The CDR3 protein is CASSYGGGETQYF. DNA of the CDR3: TGTGCCAGCAGTTACGGTGGCGGAGAGACCCAGTACTTC.